This entry lists 5 T cell receptor beta chains sequenced from one sample in a study of shared clonotypes between healthy human individuals. Assay used: immunoSEQ multiplex PCR; TCRdb lists only in-frame clones, some missing. Among 1 million to 1.3 million clones, around 78% were seen once, and the ten largest hold more than 0.55%. Sequenced material: memory CD4+ T cells from PBMCs. Documented subset: CD45RA-negative fraction. These TCRs come from a man between 18 and 29 years old in good health. Some clones in this sample may be carry-over from other donors' samples.

The chain employs TRBV29-1 and TRBJ2-7; D is perhaps TRBD1 (5 bases). The CDR3 is made up of 12 amino acids. Germline V gene sequence: CDR1 SQVTM, CDR2 ANQGSEA. V was cut by 4 bases and J by 2 bases, with 9 bases left in between. The CDR3 loop reads CSVGQSPYEQYF. CDR3 nucleotide sequence: TGCAGCGTTGGACAGTCCCCCTACGAGCAGTACTTC.

Of note for this clone: This likely reflects a read error, since a far larger clone is one base away. The identical CDR3 is also encoded by other nucleotide sequences in the sample. The gene calls are TRBV18 and TRBJ1-2; D unresolved. CDR3 length equals 12 residues. In germline, CDR1 is KGHSH, CDR2 LQKENI. CDR3 region: CASSPQAAGYTF. As DNA, the CDR3 is TGTGCCAGCTCACCACAGGCGGCTGGCTACACTTTC.

The chain uses TRBV13 and TRBJ2-2; D call uncertain. V shed 8 bases and J shed 6 bases, with 7 bases lying between them. The CDR3 totals 11 residues. CDR1 PRHDT and CDR2 FYEKMQ come from the germline V gene (reference sequence). CDR3 bases: TGTGCCAGCGTTGGGGCCGGGGAGCTGTTTTTT. This translates into CASVGAGELFF.

V gene TRBV5-4 combines with J gene TRBJ2-4; TRBD2 is a possible D gene (5 bases). Germline V gene lookup returns CDR1 SGHNT and CDR2 YYREEE (reference sequence). Trimming took off 0 bases at V and 2 bases at J, with 6 bases between the two ends. This CDR3 is 14 amino acids long. The CDR3 spells CASSLGGSKNIQYF. The CDR3 DNA follows: TGTGCCAGCAGCTTGGGCGGGTCCAAAAACATTCAGTACTTC.

A single count supports this clone. This sample also contains other DNA sequences that code for the same CDR3. DNA of the CDR3: TGTGCCTGGAGTGTACAAGCCTCGAACTATGGCTACACCTTC. This gives the protein CAWSVQASNYGYTF. The chain employs TRBV30 and TRBJ1-2, with D unresolved. The V end lost 0 bases, the J end lost 2 bases, and 10 bases lay between the germline ends. Germline-derived CDR1 and CDR2 are GTSNPN and SVGIG (reference sequence). The CDR3 runs to 14 residues.